This passage covers 31 T cell receptor beta chains from one sample sequenced in a study of T cells in localized non-small cell lung cancer. Data came from immunoSEQ multiplex PCR; TCRdb stores just in-frame clones and leaves some out. The repertoire consists of tens of thousands of clones, with about nine tenths occurring once and the leading ten covering roughly 15%. The sequencing used peripheral blood, collected before any cancer treatment. Receptors were obtained from a man aged 35 to 69 with stage I squamous cell lung carcinoma.

This chain links TRBV4-3 with TRBJ2-3, with 7 bases aligning to TRBD2. From germline, CDR1 is LGHNA and CDR2 YSLEER. V lost 4 bases to trimming and J lost 4 bases; unmatched junction nucleotides: 5. The CDR3 consists of 14 residues. CDR3 in DNA: TGCGCCAGCAGCCCGGGGGGTGTTCCAGATACGCAGTATTTT. This gives the protein CASSPGGVPDTQYF.

This rearrangement joins TRBV6-1 to TRBJ1-5; D gene ambiguous. The germline gives CDR1 MNHNS, CDR2 SASEGT. Between the trimmed V and J ends, which lost 11 bases and 3 bases, there was a span of 20 bases. The CDR3 is made up of 15 amino acids. The CDR3 DNA follows: TGTGCCGCTTCCCGGCAAGGTCCAAACAATCAGCCCCAGCATTTT. This encodes CAASRQGPNNQPQHF.

V usage is TRBV2 and J usage is TRBJ1-6; D gene uncertain. Germline CDR1 is SNHLY and CDR2 is FYNNEI. V was trimmed by 2 bases and J by 5 bases, leaving 13 bases between them. CDR3 length: 16 residues. The CDR3 DNA sequence: TGTGCCAGCAGTGAATGGCGGGCACCCAATAATTCACCCCTCCACTTT. Translating it yields CASSEWRAPNNSPLHF. Full variable domain (rest looked up from reference TRBV2 and TRBJ1-6): EPEVTQTPSHQVTQMGQEVILRCVPISNHLYFYWYRQILGQKVEFLVSFYNNEISEKSEIFDDQFSVERPDGSNFTLKIRSTKLEDSAMYFCASSEWRAPNNSPLHFGNGTRLTVT.

This chain connects TRBV27 to TRBJ1-5, with TRBD1 matching over 7 bases. With 8 bases clipped from V and 7 bases from J, the junction kept 11 bases outside the gene matches. CDR3 size: 14 residues. Germline V gene sequence: CDR1 MNHEY, CDR2 SMNVEV (reference sequence). CDR3 bases: TGTGCCAGCGGCCGTTCGGGACAGTCACAGCCCCAGCATTTT. Translation gives CASGRSGQSQPQHF.

The CDR3 spells CASSPAGQGWSEQFF. The CDR3 region has the DNA TGTGCCAGCAGCCCCGCGGGACAGGGCTGGAGTGAGCAGTTCTTC. The chain links TRBV5-5 to TRBJ2-1; 9 bases fit TRBD1. CDR1 SGHKS and CDR2 YYEKEE come from the germline V gene (reference sequence). This CDR3 has 15 residues. V lost 4 bases to trimming and J lost 9 bases; unmatched junction nucleotides: 11.

The V and J genes are TRBV2 and TRBJ1-2; 9 bases map to TRBD1. The CDR3 loop spans 14 amino acids. CDR1 SNHLY and CDR2 FYNNEI come from the germline V gene. V shed 5 bases and J 5 bases; nucleotides not matched to a gene: 6. CDR3 sequence: CASSSGTGTYGYTF. The CDR3 nucleotides read TGTGCCAGCAGTTCCGGGACAGGGACGTATGGCTACACCTTC.

The chain links TRBV5-1 to TRBJ1-1, with D perhaps TRBD1 (5 bases). The CDR3 has 16 amino acids. Trimming cost V 0 bases and J 4 bases, with 16 bases left between them. CDR1 is SGHRS, CDR2 YFSETQ, per germline. The CDR3 is CASSLADGNRLTEAFF. In DNA form, the CDR3 reads TGCGCCAGCAGCTTGGCCGATGGGAACAGGCTCACTGAAGCTTTCTTT.

The chain employs TRBV10-3 and TRBJ2-7, with TRBD1 matching over 9 bases. The CDR3 is 14 residues long. V shed 11 bases, J shed 0 bases, and the junction held 8 bases outside the gene matches. Germline lookup yields CDR1 ENHRY and CDR2 SYGVKD. CDR3 loop: CAVSSQGASYEQYF. The CDR3 DNA reads TGTGCCGTCTCATCACAGGGGGCCTCCTACGAGCAGTACTTC.

This chain uses TRBV11-3 with TRBJ1-2; possibly TRBD1 for D (5 bases). The CDR3 loop spans 13 amino acids. Per the germline V gene, CDR1 is SGHNT and CDR2 is YENEEA. The V end was cut by 7 bases, the J end by 7 bases, with 16 bases between. This CDR3 reads CASTMPRQGGYTF. CDR3 DNA: TGTGCCAGCACTATGCCCCGCCAGGGTGGCTACACCTTC. Variable domain in full (rest from reference TRBV11-3 and TRBJ1-2): EAGVVQSPRYKIIEKKQPVAFWCNPISGHNTLYWYLQNLGQGPELLIRYENEEAVDDSQLPKDRFSAERLKGVDSTLKIQPAELGDSAVYLCASTMPRQGGYTFGSGTRLTVV.

This chain connects TRBV7-2 to TRBJ1-2; 10 nucleotides agree with TRBD1. Germline V gene lookup returns CDR1 SGHTA and CDR2 FQGNSA. The CDR3 has 15 residues. V was pared by 1 base and J by 8 bases, with 7 bases of the junction left unmatched. The CDR3 nucleotides are TGTGCCAGCAGCTTAGACGGGCGGGACAGGGGAGGCTACACCTTC. Translation gives CASSLDGRDRGGYTF.

In this sample, this clone turned up once. The CDR3 spells CATSRSSELSGNTIYF. In DNA, the CDR3 is TGTGCCACCAGCAGATCATCGGAGTTGTCTGGAAACACCATATATTTT. V gene TRBV15 combines with J gene TRBJ1-3; D not resolved. The V end lost 2 bases, the J end lost 1 base, and 12 bases lay between the germline ends. Germline CDR1 LNHNV, CDR2 YYDKDF (reference sequence). This CDR3 comprises 16 residues.

V and J are TRBV18 and TRBJ1-5, with D unresolved. Germline V CDR1 and CDR2: KGHSH, LQKENI. The CDR3 has 14 residues. Trimming stripped 3 bases from V and 4 bases from J, with 10 bases between. CDR3 DNA sequence: TGTGCCAGCTCACCCGACGGAGTTAATCAGCCCCAGCATTTT. This gives the protein CASSPDGVNQPQHF.

The chain links TRBV6-5 to TRBJ2-3; perhaps D is TRBD1 or TRBD2 (6 bases each). Trimming removed 2 bases from V and 2 bases from J, with 11 bases in between. The CDR3 spans 15 residues. Per the germline V gene, CDR1 is MNHEY and CDR2 is SVGAGI. The CDR3 protein is CASSYPGDNTDTQYF. The CDR3 DNA is TGTGCCAGCAGTTACCCGGGGGACAACACAGATACGCAGTATTTT.

In this sample, this clone turned up a few times. The DNA for the CDR3 is TGTGCCAGCACTCAGGGCGGGCTGCAAGAGACCCAGTACTTC. This codes for CASTQGGLQETQYF. The chain employs TRBV13 and TRBJ2-5; D is tentatively TRBD1 or TRBD2 (5 bases each). Germline V lookup: CDR1 PRHDT, CDR2 FYEKMQ (reference sequence). V was trimmed by 7 bases and J by 2 bases, leaving 14 bases between them. This CDR3 is built from 14 residues. The full variable domain, its missing parts supplied by reference TRBV13 and TRBJ2-5, is AAGVIQSPRHLIKEKRETATLKCYPIPRHDTVYWYQQGPGQDPQFLISFYEKMQSDKGSIPDRFSAQQFSDYHSELNMSSLELGDSALYFCASTQGGLQETQYFGPGTRLLVL.

The J gene is TRBJ1-5, the V gene TRBV2; TRBD1 is a possible D gene (6 bases). Germline-derived CDR1 and CDR2 are SNHLY and FYNNEI. The length of the CDR3 is 17 residues. V shed 3 bases and J shed 1 base, with 16 bases lying between them. The CDR3 protein is CASSERGRGLSNQPQHF. CDR3 sequence (DNA): TGTGCCAGCAGTGAGAGGGGGAGGGGATTGAGCAATCAGCCCCAGCATTTT.

The chain recombines TRBV29-1 with TRBJ1-1; maybe TRBD1 (6 bases). The CDR3 is made up of 13 amino acids. The V end lost 6 bases, the J end lost 5 bases, and 16 bases lay between the germline ends. Per germline, CDR1 SQVTM and CDR2 ANQGSEA. The CDR3 coding sequence is TGCAGCGTCGCCGGCACAGGGAGTACTGAAGCTTTCTTT. Its translation: CSVAGTGSTEAFF.

The chain links TRBV30 to TRBJ2-6; the D gene could be TRBD1 or TRBD2 (6 bases each). V lost 3 bases and J lost 0, with 12 bases in between. The CDR3 contains 16 residues. The germline V gene encodes CDR1 GTSNPN and CDR2 SVGIG (reference sequence). CDR3 coding DNA: TGTGCCTGGAGAACCGGGGGACACTCTGGGGCCAACGTCCTGACTTTC. Translating gives CAWRTGGHSGANVLTF.

The rearrangement links TRBV5-8 to TRBJ2-3; D is uncertain. The V end lost 1 base, the J end lost 2 bases, and 11 bases lay between the germline ends. The germline V gene encodes CDR1 SGHTS and CDR2 YDEGEE. The CDR3 loop spans 15 amino acids. CDR3 sequence reads: CASSLKGSYTDTQYF. The DNA for the CDR3 is TGTGCCAGCAGCTTGAAGGGCTCCTACACAGATACGCAGTATTTT.

The chain has TRBV5-6 and TRBJ1-3; no reliable D call. Trimming pared 4 bases from V and 4 bases from J, leaving 18 bases between. This CDR3 is built from 16 residues. Germline V CDR1 and CDR2: SGHDT, YYEEEE. CDR3 bases: TGTGCCAGCAGCCGTGGTCTTGTGCCGGTCGGAAACACCATATATTTT. This translates into CASSRGLVPVGNTIYF.

The gene calls are TRBV5-5 and TRBJ1-2; no clear D. CDR3 length: 14 amino acids. Germline assignment: CDR1 SGHKS and CDR2 YYEKEE (reference sequence). With 1 base removed from V and 8 bases from J, the gap between germline ends came to 15 bases. DNA for the CDR3: TGTGCCAGCAGCTTGTGGGGTCCTTCTAGCGGCTACACCTTC. This encodes CASSLWGPSSGYTF.

The chain is built from TRBV5-4 and TRBJ2-7; possibly TRBD2 for D (5 bases). The ends were cut back, 4 bases at V and 2 bases at J, with 10 bases in the middle. Germline assignment: CDR1 SGHNT and CDR2 YYREEE (reference sequence). This CDR3 has 13 residues. The CDR3, as DNA: TGTGCCAGCAGCCCCGGGGAAACCTACGAGCAGTACTTC. This sequence encodes CASSPGETYEQYF. Complete variable domain (other parts from reference TRBV5-4 and TRBJ2-7): ETGVTQSPTHLIKTRGQQVTLRCSSQSGHNTVSWYQQALGQGPQFIFQYYREEENGRGNFPPRFSGLQFPNYSSELNVNALELDDSALYLCASSPGETYEQYFGPGTRLTVT.

The chain has TRBV20-1 and TRBJ2-7, with D perhaps TRBD1 or TRBD2 (5 bases each). This CDR3 is 11 amino acids long. Germline V gene data show CDR1 as DFQATT and CDR2 as SNEGSKA (reference sequence). The V and J ends lost 5 bases and 5 bases respectively, with 10 bases between them. CDR3 bases: TGCAGTGCTCCCCGAGGGGACGAGCAGTACTTC. Its protein product is CSAPRGDEQYF.

This chain links TRBV29-1 with TRBJ1-3, with no clear D. This CDR3 has 12 amino acids. From germline, CDR1 is SQVTM and CDR2 ANQGSEA. V was clipped by 6 bases and J by 8 bases, with 14 bases between them. In nucleotides, the CDR3 is TGCAGCGTATTAGACCGGGGTTACACCATATATTTT. Its protein is CSVLDRGYTIYF.

This clone was seen once. This chain connects TRBV19 to TRBJ1-2, with D possibly being TRBD1 (6 bases). This CDR3 is built from 14 residues. The V gene's germline CDR1 is LNHDA and CDR2 SQIVND (reference sequence). Trimming removed 9 bases from V and 2 bases from J, with 16 bases in between. In DNA form, the CDR3 reads TGTGCCAGCCAAACAGGGAACGCGAACTATGGCTACACCTTC. It is translated as CASQTGNANYGYTF.

The rearrangement uses TRBV25-1 and TRBJ2-2; D is ambiguous. CDR1 is MGHDK, CDR2 SYGVNS, per germline. With 7 bases removed from V and 6 bases from J, the gap between germline ends came to 9 bases. CDR3 length: 12 residues. The chain's CDR3 is CASTRTPGELFF. Here the CDR3 DNA reads TGTGCCAGCACCCGAACCCCCGGGGAGCTGTTTTTT.

This chain links TRBV7-9 with TRBJ2-7, with 8 positions matching TRBD1. Germline lookup yields CDR1 SEHNR and CDR2 FQNEAQ (reference sequence). Germline trimming cut 5 bases from V and 4 bases from J; bases unmatched to any gene: 1. The CDR3 loop spans 12 amino acids. The CDR3, as DNA: TGTGCCAGCAGCGACAGGGGTTACGAGCAGTACTTC. This translates into CASSDRGYEQYF.

V usage is TRBV5-1 and J usage is TRBJ2-7, with a weak D call TRBD1 (6 bases). CDR3 length: 14 residues. V was shortened by 4 bases and J by 4 bases, with 15 bases between the two germline ends. Germline CDR1 SGHRS, CDR2 YFSETQ. The CDR3 loop reads CASSEQGEGYEQYF. The CDR3, as DNA: TGCGCCAGCAGCGAACAGGGAGAGGGATACGAGCAGTACTTC.

The genes are TRBV7-9 and TRBJ1-6; D is perhaps TRBD1 (6 bases). Deletions cut 6 bases from V and 7 bases from J, with 13 bases between. This CDR3 spans 14 amino acids. The germline V gene encodes CDR1 SEHNR and CDR2 FQNEAQ (reference sequence). The CDR3 DNA follows: TGTGCCAGCAGTCTAAGACAGGAAAATTCACCCCTCCACTTT. It translates to CASSLRQENSPLHF. The full variable domain, rest sourced from reference TRBV7-9 and TRBJ1-6, is DTGVSQNPRHKITKRGQNVTFRCDPISEHNRLYWYRQTLGQGPEFLTYFQNEAQLEKSRLLSDRFSAERPKGSFSTLEIQRTEQGDSAMYLCASSLRQENSPLHFGNGTRLTVT.

The chain joins TRBV7-8 to TRBJ2-2; the D gene is possibly TRBD1 (6 bases). In germline, CDR1 is SGHVS, CDR2 FQNEAQ. The germline V and J ends were trimmed by 0 bases and 9 bases, with 14 bases remaining between them. The CDR3 is 15 amino acids. The CDR3 bases are TGTGCCAGCAGCTTAGCGCAGGGGTGGACCCGGGAGCTGTTTTTT. It codes for CASSLAQGWTRELFF.

This chain links TRBV7-8 with TRBJ1-1; a weak D match, TRBD1 (6 bases). The V and J ends lost 10 bases and 1 base respectively, with 19 bases between them. In germline, CDR1 is SGHVS, CDR2 FQNEAQ. There are 15 residues in the CDR3. CDR3 sequence (DNA): TGTGCCACTCGGACAGTCGGGTCGGCGAACACTGAAGCTTTCTTT. Its protein product is CATRTVGSANTEAFF.

This clone showed up just once. The chain has TRBV10-1 and TRBJ2-3; TRBD1 aligns across 9 bases. V was pared by 7 bases and J by 3 bases, with 11 bases of the junction left unmatched. Germline V lookup: CDR1 WNHNN, CDR2 SYGVQD (reference sequence). The length of the CDR3 is 16 residues. The CDR3 region is CASTFRDRVGTDTQYF. DNA for the CDR3: TGCGCCAGCACATTTCGGGACAGGGTTGGGACAGATACGCAGTATTTT.